What follows are 26 T cell receptor beta chains derived from one specimen sequenced in a study of blood T cell repertoires in COVID-19. Profiling relied on immunoSEQ multiplex PCR, and the TCRdb table lists in-frame clones only, not all of them. The repertoire holds approximately 300,000 clones, with more than 70% as singletons. Sample: peripheral blood. Every receptor here comes from a woman in her 50s with acute or convalescent COVID-19.

Regarding this clone: The junction does not match germline at one end; this may be a read error. The chain has TRBV3-1 (or the pseudogene TRBV3-2) and TRBJ2-1; TRBD2 matches at 12 bases. The CDR3 totals 17 residues. Germline CDR1 is LGHDT and CDR2 is YNNKEL (reference sequence). The CDR3 reads CASSQGMGLAGTFGELF. The DNA of the CDR3 is TGTGCCAGCAGCCAGGGGATGGGACTAGCGGGTACATTCGGGGAGCTCTTC.

Notes on this clone: The junction and the germline gene differ at one end; a read error may be behind it. CDR3 sequence (DNA): TGTGCCAGCAGTGAAGGTCGAGCGGCGAATAATCAGTCCCAGCATTTT. It translates to CASSEGRAANNQSQHF. The chain joins TRBV6-1 to TRBJ1-5; no firm D call. CDR3 length equals 16 residues. The germline V gene has CDR1 MNHNS and CDR2 SASEGT.

The J gene is TRBJ2-4, the V gene TRBV4-2; 8 bases line up with TRBD2. The CDR3 has 15 residues. Germline loops: CDR1 LGHNA, CDR2 YNFKEQ. With 0 bases clipped from V and 4 bases from J, the junction kept 2 bases outside the gene matches. The CDR3 DNA reads as TGTGCCAGCAGCCAAGATTTAGCGGGAAAAAACATTCAGTACTTC. Amino acid sequence: CASSQDLAGKNIQYF.

V and J are TRBV11-2 and TRBJ2-7; the match to TRBD2 covers 9 bases. V lost 2 bases and J lost 3; bases outside the gene matches: 8. This CDR3 has 16 amino acids. The germline V gene encodes CDR1 SGHAT and CDR2 FQNNGV. CDR3 coding DNA: TGTGCCAGCAGCTTATACCCAGCGGGAGGAAGCTACGAGCAGTACTTC. Its translation is CASSLYPAGGSYEQYF.

The chain links TRBV18 to TRBJ1-2; 10 bases are shared with TRBD1. V lost 3 bases to trimming and J lost 8 bases; unmatched junction nucleotides: 6. The germline gives CDR1 KGHSH, CDR2 LQKENI. The CDR3 sequence is 14 residues long. The CDR3 region is CASSPGQGTGGYTF. The DNA of the CDR3 is TGTGCCAGCTCACCGGGACAGGGGACGGGAGGCTACACCTTC.

This chain links TRBV30 with TRBJ1-4; D is unresolved. CDR3 size: 15 residues. V was cut by 4 bases and J by 0 bases, with 12 bases left in between. From germline, CDR1 is GTSNPN and CDR2 SVGIG (reference sequence). The DNA for the CDR3 is TGTGCCTGGAACGGAGTCGAGACAACTAATGAAAAACTGTTTTTT. Translated, it gives CAWNGVETTNEKLFF. The full variable domain, rest sourced from reference TRBV30 and TRBJ1-4, is SQTIHQWPATLVQPVGSPLSLECTVEGTSNPNLYWYRQAAGRGLQLLFYSVGIGQISSEVPQNLSASRPQDRQFILSSKKLLLSDSGFYLCAWNGVETTNEKLFFGSGTQLSVL.

With regard to this clone: Other DNA sequences from this sample encode an identical CDR3 as well. This chain uses TRBV18 with TRBJ2-7; TRBD2 is a possible D gene (6 bases). This CDR3 has 12 amino acids. Trimming removed 3 bases at V and 3 bases at J, with 6 bases between. Germline V gene lookup returns CDR1 KGHSH and CDR2 LQKENI. The CDR3 protein is CASSPGGYEQYF. The CDR3 DNA sequence: TGTGCCAGCTCACCGGGGGGCTACGAGCAGTACTTC.

The rearrangement joins TRBV5-1 to TRBJ2-7; the D is unclear. Germline CDR1 is SGHRS and CDR2 is YFSETQ. V lost 3 bases and J 7 bases, leaving 14 bases between the germline ends. The CDR3 runs to 13 residues. CDR3 sequence (DNA): TGCGCCAGCAGCTCCTCCGCTCTACGAGAGCAGTACTTC. Translation gives CASSSSALREQYF. The full variable domain, in which reference TRBV5-1 and TRBJ2-7 provide the parts outside the CDR3, is KAGVTQTPRYLIKTRGQQVTLSCSPISGHRSVSWYQQTPGQGLQFLFEYFSETQRNKGNFPGRFSGRQFSNSRSEMNVSTLELGDSALYLCASSSSALREQYFGPGTRLTVT.

This clone was seen only a few times. CDR3 bases: TGTGCCAGCAGTACTCAGGGACAGGGTGAAAGGAGTATCCTGGAAAAACTGTTTTTT. This translates into CASSTQGQGERSILEKLFF. V gene TRBV5-4 combines with J gene TRBJ1-4; 9 nucleotides line up with TRBD1. V was pared by 5 bases and J by 8 bases, with 22 bases of the junction left unmatched. Germline V gene data show CDR1 as SGHNT and CDR2 as YYREEE (reference sequence). The CDR3 loop spans 19 amino acids.

A single count supports this clone. CDR3 sequence reads: CASSPGGGPAGELFF. CDR3 bases: TGTGCCAGCAGCCCGGGTGGAGGGCCGGCCGGGGAGCTGTTTTTT. The V call is TRBV7-2, the J call TRBJ2-2, with a tentative D call TRBD2 (6 bases). CDR1 is SGHTA and CDR2 is FQGNSA in the germline V gene. The CDR3 sequence is 15 residues long. V lost 5 bases, J lost 6 bases, and 16 bases lay in between.

The rearrangement joins TRBV29-1 to TRBJ2-1, with TRBD2 matching over 8 bases. The V segment lost 6 bases and the J segment 4 bases; nucleotides outside the gene matches: 2. The CDR3 is 12 residues long. Per germline, CDR1 SQVTM and CDR2 ANQGSEA. The CDR3 DNA follows: TGCAGCGTAGAGCGGGGGTACAATGAGCAGTTCTTC. This translates into CSVERGYNEQFF.

The gene calls are TRBV2 and TRBJ1-2; a weak D match, TRBD1 (6 bases). CDR3 size: 14 residues. The V gene lost 2 bases and the J gene lost 8 bases, with 15 bases spanning the gap. Looked up from germline, CDR1 is SNHLY and CDR2 is FYNNEI. The CDR3 coding sequence is TGTGCCAGCAGTGAAAGGGGGGGTAGACAGGGCTACACCTTC. Its translation: CASSERGGRQGYTF. The full variable domain, its missing parts supplied by reference TRBV2 and TRBJ1-2, is EPEVTQTPSHQVTQMGQEVILRCVPISNHLYFYWYRQILGQKVEFLVSFYNNEISEKSEIFDDQFSVERPDGSNFTLKIRSTKLEDSAMYFCASSERGGRQGYTFGSGTRLTVV.

The V and J genes are TRBV2 and TRBJ1-5; TRBD1 is a possible D gene (5 bases). Germline lookup yields CDR1 SNHLY and CDR2 FYNNEI. The V end lost 7 bases, the J end lost 3 bases, and 10 bases lay between the germline ends. This CDR3 has 13 residues. CDR3 region: CASKPGLNQPQHF. DNA for the CDR3: TGTGCCAGCAAACCGGGACTCAATCAGCCCCAGCATTTT.

This clone was recorded once. V usage is TRBV9 and J usage is TRBJ1-5; D might be TRBD1 (6 bases). This CDR3 has 13 amino acids. Trimming took off 10 bases at V and 6 bases at J, with 17 bases between the two ends. Germline V gives CDR1 SGDLS, CDR2 YYNGEE. CDR3 DNA sequence: TGTGCCGCGCAGGGGAAGGGCGGTCAGCCCCAGCATTTT. Protein sequence: CAAQGKGGQPQHF. The full variable domain, its missing parts supplied by reference TRBV9 and TRBJ1-5, is DSGVTQTPKHLITATGQRVTLRCSPRSGDLSVYWYQQSLDQGLQFLIQYYNGEERAKGNILERFSAQQFPDLHSELNLSSLELGDSALYFCAAQGKGGQPQHFGDGTRLSIL.

This clone was observed once. The chain is built from TRBV28 and TRBJ1-6; 7 bases match TRBD1. The V gene end was trimmed by 3 bases and the J gene end by 9 bases; junction bases not matched to a gene: 8. Germline CDR1 and CDR2: MDHEN and SYDVKM. This CDR3 spans 15 amino acids. The CDR3 DNA is TGTGCCAGCAGTTTGGGGGGACAGCCGGGTTCACCCCTCCACTTT. It encodes CASSLGGQPGSPLHF.

This clone was counted a single time. Within the sample, other DNA sequences also encode this same CDR3. The chain is built from TRBV5-1 and TRBJ1-2, with 8 bases matching TRBD1. V gave up 4 bases and J gave up 8 bases; unmatched junction bases: 7. From germline, CDR1 is SGHRS and CDR2 YFSETQ. This CDR3 is 13 amino acids long. This chain's CDR3 is CASSLGQGGGYTF. The CDR3 DNA is TGCGCCAGCAGCCTCGGACAGGGCGGCGGCTACACCTTC. Using reference TRBV5-1 and TRBJ1-2 for the parts outside the CDR3, the full variable domain is KAGVTQTPRYLIKTRGQQVTLSCSPISGHRSVSWYQQTPGQGLQFLFEYFSETQRNKGNFPGRFSGRQFSNSRSEMNVSTLELGDSALYLCASSLGQGGGYTFGSGTRLTVV.

The genes are TRBV30 and TRBJ2-2, with 7 bases lining up with TRBD2. J gave up 5 bases and V 5 bases, and 5 bases lay outside the gene matches. CDR3 length: 13 residues. Germline CDR1 GTSNPN, CDR2 SVGIG (reference sequence). This CDR3 reads CAWRRERTGELFF. The CDR3 region has the DNA TGTGCCTGGCGGCGGGAGCGGACCGGGGAGCTGTTTTTT. The full variable domain, its missing parts supplied by reference TRBV30 and TRBJ2-2, is SQTIHQWPATLVQPVGSPLSLECTVEGTSNPNLYWYRQAAGRGLQLLFYSVGIGQISSEVPQNLSASRPQDRQFILSSKKLLLSDSGFYLCAWRRERTGELFFGEGSRLTVL.

The CDR3 spells CAIRGTSSAYNEQFF. The CDR3 DNA reads TGTGCCATCAGAGGGACTAGCTCAGCCTACAATGAGCAGTTCTTC. This chain uses TRBV10-3 with TRBJ2-1; 9 bases agree with TRBD2. Germline CDR1 and CDR2: ENHRY and SYGVKD. V lost 6 bases, J lost 2 bases, and 5 bases stayed unmatched. The CDR3 spans 15 residues.

The chain is built from TRBV3-1 (or the pseudogene TRBV3-2) and TRBJ1-2; weak D call: TRBD1 (6 bases). Trimming pared 1 base from V and 6 bases from J, leaving 18 bases between. Germline V gives CDR1 LGHDT, CDR2 YNNKEL (reference sequence). This CDR3 region has 16 residues. The CDR3 protein is CASSQVDQGRRDGYTF. CDR3 DNA: TGTGCCAGCAGCCAAGTCGATCAGGGGCGCAGGGATGGCTACACCTTC.

The CDR3 protein is CASSRRTSGGALDSYNEQFF. As DNA, the CDR3 is TGTGCCAGCAGCAGACGGACTAGCGGGGGGGCCTTAGACTCCTACAATGAGCAGTTCTTC. The J gene is TRBJ2-1, the V gene TRBV14; 15 bases fit TRBD2. The CDR3 runs 20 residues. Germline V CDR1 and CDR2: SGHDN, FVKESK. V shed 5 bases, J shed 0 bases, and the junction held 11 bases outside the gene matches.

This clone came up a few times. The chain employs TRBV5-5 and TRBJ2-3, with 12 bases identical to TRBD2. The CDR3 extends over 16 amino acids. The J segment lost 7 bases and the V segment lost 3 bases, leaving 9 bases of the junction unmatched. Germline-derived CDR1 and CDR2 are SGHKS and YYEKEE (reference sequence). This chain's CDR3 is CASSSLAGGSPNTQYF. The DNA of the CDR3 is TGTGCCAGCAGCTCCCTAGCGGGGGGGTCCCCGAATACGCAGTATTTT. The full variable domain, in which reference TRBV5-5 and TRBJ2-3 provide the parts outside the CDR3, is DAGVTQSPTHLIKTRGQQVTLRCSPISGHKSVSWYQQVLGQGPQFIFQYYEKEERGRGNFPDRFSARQFPNYSSELNVNALLLGDSALYLCASSSLAGGSPNTQYFGPGTRLTVL.

V and J are TRBV5-4 and TRBJ1-3; 7 nucleotides align to TRBD1. With V trimmed by 1 base and J by 2 bases, 3 bases remained unmatched. This CDR3 is built from 15 residues. Germline-derived CDR1 and CDR2 are SGHNT and YYREEE (reference sequence). The CDR3 DNA follows: TGTGCCAGCAGCTTGCAGGGGGATCCTGGAAACACCATATATTTT. It translates to CASSLQGDPGNTIYF.

This rearrangement joins TRBV19 to TRBJ2-3, with 8 bases fitting TRBD1. The germline CDR1 and CDR2 sequences are LNHDA and SQIVND (reference sequence). The length of the CDR3 is 13 residues. With 9 bases clipped from V and 6 bases from J, the junction kept 8 bases outside the gene matches. The CDR3 spells CASRDRTTDTQYF. DNA of the CDR3: TGTGCCAGCCGGGACAGGACCACCGATACGCAGTATTTT.

J is TRBJ1-2 and V is TRBV4-3; D unresolved. Trimming took 1 base from V and 8 from J, leaving 11 bases between them. Germline values: CDR1 LGHNA, CDR2 YSLEER. The CDR3 totals 13 residues. The CDR3 sequence: CASSQGLARGYTF. The CDR3 nucleotides are TGCGCCAGCAGCCAAGGATTAGCGCGGGGCTACACCTTC.

The J gene is TRBJ2-7, the V gene TRBV2, with D tentatively TRBD1 (7 bases). V lost 6 bases and J lost 4, with 16 bases in between. CDR3 size: 14 residues. From germline, CDR1 is SNHLY and CDR2 FYNNEI. DNA for the CDR3: TGTGCCAGCAGGCCACGCGGGACAGCTTACGAGCAGTACGTC. It translates to CASRPRGTAYEQYV.

A single count supports this clone. The chain carries TRBV18 and TRBJ2-7, with 8 bases identical to TRBD1. After removal of 6 bases from V and 7 bases from J, the junction contained 8 bases not matched to a gene. Germline loops: CDR1 KGHSH, CDR2 LQKENI. There are 13 residues in the CDR3. CDR3 sequence reads: CASSLDRGQEQYV. The CDR3 DNA follows: TGTGCCAGCTCTCTCGACAGGGGTCAGGAGCAGTACGTC.